A selection of T cell receptor beta chains follows, all from one sample in a study of OX40 agonist ivuxolimab in advanced cancers. This table comes from immunoSEQ multiplex PCR, and its TCRdb copy is limited to in-frame clones, with some not included. The table records some 65,000 clones, nearly 90% of them present only once. The sequenced sample was CD4+ or CD8+ T cells sorted from blood, obtained in a trial of the OX40 agonist ivuxolimab. These receptors all come from an adult with an advanced solid tumor such as melanoma, head and neck, liver or kidney cancer. Both conserved end residues are part of each CDR3. D genes are given only for firm matches. Clone sizes are given selectively: once, few, many, or a class where the clone is expanded.

clone_size	d_call	v_call	j_call	cdr3_nt	cdr3_aa
-	TRBD1	TRBV6-5	TRBJ1-6	TGTGCCAGCAGGACAGGGGGCCTGGATTCACCCCTCCACTTT	CASRTGGLDSPLHF
-	-	TRBV9	TRBJ1-1	TGTGCCAGCAGCCCCGTGGTGAACACTGAAGCTTTCTTT	CASSPVVNTEAFF
-	-	TRBV6-1	TRBJ2-7	TGTGCCAGCCTACTCCCGCAGGCTTGGGGGGAGCAGTACTTC	CASLLPQAWGEQYF
-	-	TRBV19	TRBJ2-7	TGTGCCAGTAGCACGGTTGGGGACCCATACGAGCAGTACTTC	CASSTVGDPYEQYF
-	-	TRBV9	TRBJ2-5	TGTGCCAGCAGCGGAACCGGGACTCAGTACTTC	CASSGTGTQYF
-	-	TRBV6-1	TRBJ1-5	TGTGCCAGCAGTCCCCGTAGACAGGCCGTTCAGCCCCAGCATTTT	CASSPRRQAVQPQHF
-	-	TRBV15	TRBJ1-1	TGTGCCACCGGGGACGGTCAGAACACTGAAGCTTTCTTT	CATGDGQNTEAFF
-	TRBD2	TRBV4-1	TRBJ2-7	TGCGCCAGCAGCCAAGAACAGCGGGAGGCCTACGAGCAGTACTTC	CASSQEQREAYEQYF
once	TRBD2	TRBV27	TRBJ2-1	TGTGCCAGCAGTTTACGGGGGGGGAGCAATGAGCAGTTCTTC	CASSLRGGSNEQFF
-	-	TRBV10-1	TRBJ2-7	TGCGCCAGCAGTGACCCGGGACACGCTTACGAGCAGTACTTC	CASSDPGHAYEQYF
-	-	TRBV10-1	TRBJ2-3	TGCGCCAGCAGTGACAGGGGTCCGATCACAGATACGCAGTATTTT	CASSDRGPITDTQYF
-	-	TRBV19	TRBJ2-3	TGTGCCAGTAGTATAGGCGGAGGATACACAGATACGCAGTATTTT	CASSIGGGYTDTQYF
once	-	TRBV29-1	TRBJ1-2	TGCAGCGTCAGGGGATCTGATGGCTACACCTTC	CSVRGSDGYTF
once	-	TRBV27	TRBJ2-7	TGTGCCAGCAGTTTATCAGGGAATAGCGAGCAGTACTTC	CASSLSGNSEQYF
-	-	TRBV7-9	TRBJ2-3	TGTGCCAGCAGCAGGGTCACAGATACGCAGTATTTT	CASSRVTDTQYF
few	-	TRBV5-1	TRBJ2-1	TGCGCCAGCAGCAGTTCAGGGGTTATCTACAATGAGCAGTTCTTC	CASSSSGVIYNEQFF
few	TRBD1	TRBV2	TRBJ2-5	TGTGCCAGCAGCGCGACAGGGCCTTACCAAGAGACCCAGTACTTC	CASSATGPYQETQYF
once	-	TRBV7-8	TRBJ2-1	TGTGCCAGCAGCCCTCAGAGGGCTTCCTATATTTACAATGAGCAGTTCTTC	CASSPQRASYIYNEQFF
-	-	TRBV7-6	TRBJ1-1	TGTGCCAGCAGCTTAGCGCCCGGGGCAAGAAACACTGAAGCTTTCTTT	CASSLAPGARNTEAFF
-	-	TRBV25-1	TRBJ2-1	TGTGCCAGCAGTGACTGGAACCTGCGCCCAAACTCCTACAATGAGCAGTTCTTC	CASSDWNLRPNSYNEQFF
-	-	TRBV29-1	TRBJ1-1	TGCAGCGTTGAATTTGGGAGGGGTACTGAAGCTTTCTTT	CSVEFGRGTEAFF
-	-	TRBV5-1	TRBJ1-1	TGCGCCAGCAGCTTGGGAGGGGGTGCGAACACTGAAGCTTTCTTT	CASSLGGGANTEAFF
-	TRBD1	TRBV6-5	TRBJ1-5	TGTGCCAGCAGACCCGGGACAGGGGTCAATCAGCCCCAGCATTTT	CASRPGTGVNQPQHF
-	TRBD2	TRBV5-4	TRBJ2-7	TGTGCCAGCAGCTTTAGCGGGGGGGCGAGGGAGCAGTACTTC	CASSFSGGAREQYF
-	-	TRBV19	TRBJ1-5	TGTGCCAGTAGTCCCGGAGGAGGCCAGCCCCAGCATTTT	CASSPGGGQPQHF
-	TRBD1	TRBV23-1	TRBJ2-4	TGCGCCAGCAGTCAATCCTGGACAGGGTATACCAAAAACATTCAGTACTTC	CASSQSWTGYTKNIQYF
-	-	TRBV28	TRBJ2-5	TGTGCCAGCAGTTACGTGTACCAAGAGACCCAGTACTTC	CASSYVYQETQYF
-	-	TRBV28	TRBJ2-5	TGTGCCAGCAGCAAACCGGACGCTTTAGAGACCCAGTACTTC	CASSKPDALETQYF
-	-	TRBV4-2	TRBJ2-1	TGTGCCAGCAGCCTTTCGGGCAATGAGCAGTTCTTC	CASSLSGNEQFF
-	TRBD2	TRBV9	TRBJ2-1	TGTGCCAGCAGCGTAGCTTGGGGGCGGACTAGCACTTACAATGAGCAGTTCTTC	CASSVAWGRTSTYNEQFF
-	-	TRBV30	TRBJ1-2	TGTGCCTGGAGTATACCGGGACTGTATTTCTATGGCTACACCTTC	CAWSIPGLYFYGYTF
-	-	TRBV5-1	TRBJ2-5	TGCGCCAGCAGAGGGCAGGGCGGACAGAAGCAAGAGACCCAGTACTTC	CASRGQGGQKQETQYF
-	TRBD1	TRBV30	TRBJ2-2	TGTGCCTGGGACAGGGGGCCTGACACCGGGGAGCTGTTTTTT	CAWDRGPDTGELFF
once	-	TRBV12-5	TRBJ2-5	TGTGCTAGTGGTTTCCTCACGGGAGAGACCCAGTACTTC	CASGFLTGETQYF
-	TRBD1	TRBV30	TRBJ2-3	TGTGCCTGGAGTGGGGACAGCCCCACAGATACGCAGTATTTT	CAWSGDSPTDTQYF
-	-	TRBV27	TRBJ2-7	TGTGCCAGCAGTTCAAAGTGGGTCTACGAGCAGTACTTC	CASSSKWVYEQYF
-	TRBD2	TRBV15	TRBJ2-2	TGTGCCACCAGCAACAAGCGGGAGAACACCGGGGAGCTGTTTTTT	CATSNKRENTGELFF
-	-	TRBV7-9	TRBJ1-4	TGTGCCAGCAGCACCGACAGGCATCCGAATGAAAAACTGTTTTTT	CASSTDRHPNEKLFF
-	-	TRBV21-1	TRBJ2-7	TGTGCCAGCAGCCCCCTTAGGGGCGGGGAGCAGTACTTC	CASSPLRGGEQYF
-	-	TRBV13	TRBJ1-1	TGTGCCAGCAGGAAAGAGGGTTTTCCTGAAGCTTTCTTT	CASRKEGFPEAFF
-	TRBD2	TRBV28	TRBJ2-3	TGTGCCAGCAGTGCCCGACTAGCGGGATCCACAGATACGCAGTATTTT	CASSARLAGSTDTQYF
-	TRBD2	TRBV6-5	TRBJ2-3	TGTGCCAGCAGCCCCCTAGCGGGGGCAACAGATACGCAGTATTTT	CASSPLAGATDTQYF
-	TRBD2	TRBV5-1	TRBJ2-3	TGCGCCAGCAGGTGGCTAGCGGGGGGCGGGGATACGCAGTATTTT	CASRWLAGGGDTQYF
-	TRBD2	TRBV4-1	TRBJ2-1	TGCGCCAGCCGGGGGACAACGGGACTAGTCTTCAATGAGCAGTTCTTC	CASRGTTGLVFNEQFF
-	-	TRBV7-2	TRBJ2-5	TGTGCCAGCAGCCTTGAGACCCAGTACTTC	CASSLETQYF
once	TRBD1	TRBV14	TRBJ1-2	TGTGCCAGCAGCCGGGACAGGGACACGAGTGGCTACACCTTC	CASSRDRDTSGYTF
-	-	TRBV6-5	TRBJ2-1	TGTGCCAGCAGGTACTCGGCCAGGCAGTACAATGAGCAGTTCTTC	CASRYSARQYNEQFF
-	TRBD2	TRBV11-3	TRBJ2-1	TGTGCCAGCAGCTCGGAACCGGGACTAGCGGTCCATGAGCAGTTCTTC	CASSSEPGLAVHEQFF
-	TRBD1	TRBV9	TRBJ1-2	TGTGCCAGCAGCACCATGGGACAGGGGCAAGGCTACACCTTC	CASSTMGQGQGYTF
-	TRBD1	TRBV11-1	TRBJ2-1	TGTGCCAGCAGCTTGGGGGACAGATACAATGAGCAGTTCTTC	CASSLGDRYNEQFF
-	TRBD1	TRBV7-3	TRBJ1-1	TGTGCCAGCAGCTCAGGACAGGGGAGCACTGAAGCTTTCTTT	CASSSGQGSTEAFF
few	-	TRBV7-9	TRBJ2-3	TGTGCCAGCAGCCTCCAGAGCACAGATACGCAGTATTTT	CASSLQSTDTQYF
-	-	TRBV9	TRBJ2-7	TGTGCCAGCAGCGTAGAGGACAGCTCCTACGAGCAGTACTTC	CASSVEDSSYEQYF
-	-	TRBV27	TRBJ1-2	TGTGCCAGCAGTTTAAGTAGGGGGTATTCCTATGGCTACACCTTC	CASSLSRGYSYGYTF
few	-	TRBV6-5	TRBJ1-6	TGTGCCAGCAGTTACTCAGCCGATTCACCCCTCCACTTT	CASSYSADSPLHF
-	-	TRBV21-1	TRBJ2-3	TGTGCCAGCAGCAAAGCTGGAAGCACAGATACGCAGTATTTT	CASSKAGSTDTQYF
-	TRBD2	TRBV5-6	TRBJ2-7	TGTGCCAGCAGCTTAATTAGCGGGGGTCCCTACGAGCAGTACTTC	CASSLISGGPYEQYF